This T cell receptor (beta chain) is from a study of T-cell reconstitution after alpha-beta-depleted transplantation in children. Researchers prepared the TCRbeta library using unique molecular identifiers, the study reports. Via MiXCR, TCRdb re-called the PCR reads, giving one row per CDR3 protein. Of 500,000 to 750,000 distinct CDR3 sequences in the sample, roughly 13% are singletons; the top ten hold around 2%. Germline CDR1 reads MNHEY; CDR2 reads SVGEGT. Trimming removed 0 bases at V and 7 bases at J, with 7 bases between. This CDR3 comprises 12 residues. Material: PBMCs, mostly from graft donor cells, obtained 360 days after TCRalphabeta/CD19-depleted stem cell transplant. The V and J genes are TRBV6-2 or TRBV6-3 and TRBJ2-7; no firm D call. The TCR sequence derives from a male patient younger than 18 who had a stem cell transplant for acute myeloid leukemia, so the T cells may come from the graft donor. The CDR3 sequence is CASSYSSEEQYF. The CDR3 nucleotides are TGTGCCAGCAGTTACTCCTCGGAAGAGCAGTACTTC.